This T cell receptor (beta chain) was retrieved from a study of blood T cells in healthy people across ages. Findings of the study overall: Older age went with lower TCR beta diversity per million T cells, in a roughly linear way.

CDR3 length equals 16 residues. Trimming pared 0 bases from V and 3 bases from J, leaving 12 bases between. Germline V gene data show CDR1 as MNHNY and CDR2 as SVGAGI (reference sequence). Together with a sample-barcoded 5' primer, a J-beta primer mix was included in a second PCR lasting about 7 to 12 cycles. MiXCR was run by TCRdb on the 5' RACE reads, yielding one entry per CDR3 protein. This table has some 1,000,000 distinct CDR3 sequences, less than 25% appearing once. This clonotype turned up a few times. Its matching antigen is unknown. The same sample was also used in a study of T cells of mothers and their children. That publication notes: Every mother supplied over 9 million TCR beta CDR3 reads and every child 2.5 million to 3.5 million.

Source material: blood. The receptor comes from a girl aged 2-15 years in good health. The gene calls are TRBV6-6 and TRBJ2-4, with D perhaps TRBD1 (6 bases). CDR3 protein: CASSYSADSNKNIQYF. In DNA, the CDR3 is TGTGCCAGCAGTTACTCAGCGGACAGTAACAAAAACATTCAGTACTTC.